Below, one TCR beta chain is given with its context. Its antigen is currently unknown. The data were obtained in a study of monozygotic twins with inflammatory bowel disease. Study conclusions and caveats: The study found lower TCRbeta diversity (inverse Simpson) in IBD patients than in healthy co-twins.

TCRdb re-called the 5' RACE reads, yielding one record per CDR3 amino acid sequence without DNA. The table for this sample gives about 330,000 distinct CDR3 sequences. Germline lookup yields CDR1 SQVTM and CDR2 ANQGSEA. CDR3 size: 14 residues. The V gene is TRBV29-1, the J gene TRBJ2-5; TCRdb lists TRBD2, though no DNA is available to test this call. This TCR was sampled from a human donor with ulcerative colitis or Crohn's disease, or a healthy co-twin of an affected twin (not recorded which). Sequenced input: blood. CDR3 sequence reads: CSVTGTSFTQTQYF. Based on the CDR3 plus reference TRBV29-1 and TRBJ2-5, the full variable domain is SAVISQKPSRDICQRGTSLTIQCQVDSQVTMMFWYRQQPGQSLTLIATANQGSEATYESGFVIDKFPISRPNLTFSTLTVSNMSPEDSSIYLCSVTGTSFTQTQYFGPGTRLLVL.